The rows below give T cell receptor beta chains drawn from one sample of a study of a mutant IDH1 vaccine in newly diagnosed glioma. Data came from immunoSEQ multiplex PCR; TCRdb stores just in-frame clones and leaves some out. The sample holds some 90,000 clones, about four fifths seen once. Sequencing was performed on PBMCs, taken from a glioma patient treated with radiotherapy, temozolomide or both. The receptors here all came from a man aged 35-49 years with glioma. Some clones in this sample may be carry-over from other donors' samples. The CDR3 runs from the conserved cysteine through the conserved F or W. Fields, in order: D gene, V gene, J gene, clone size, CDR3 protein, CDR3 DNA. The D gene is left open where the match is weak. Clone size, where shown, is once, few, many, or a class for clones that have expanded.

>TRBD1|TRBV19|TRBJ2-2|-
CASSIAGGMVGELFF
TGTGCCAGTAGTATAGCAGGGGGTATGGTCGGGGAGCTGTTTTTT
>-|TRBV19|TRBJ1-1|-
CASSRLMNTEAFF
TGTGCCAGTAGTCGGCTCATGAACACTGAAGCTTTCTTT
>-|TRBV9|TRBJ2-7|-
CASSPGRDSAYEQYF
TGTGCCAGCAGCCCCGGAAGGGACTCCGCCTACGAGCAGTACTTC
>-|TRBV4-1|TRBJ1-2|-
CASSQPGAKRGYTF
TGCGCCAGCAGCCAACCCGGGGCCAAGAGAGGCTACACCTTC
>-|TRBV18|TRBJ1-1|-
CASSQGENTEAFF
TGTGCCAGCTCACAGGGAGAGAACACTGAAGCTTTCTTT
>TRBD2|TRBV5-1|TRBJ2-5|-
CASSLGGGAAETQYF
TGCGCCAGCAGCTTAGGCGGGGGGGCAGCAGAGACCCAGTACTTC
>TRBD1|TRBV2|TRBJ1-2|-
CASSVREGGIYGYTF
TGTGCCAGCAGTGTTCGCGAAGGGGGCATCTATGGCTACACCTTC
>-|TRBV9|TRBJ2-5|-
CASSPRGETQYF
TGTGCCAGCAGCCCCCGAGGTGAGACCCAGTACTTC
>-|TRBV6-6|TRBJ1-1|-
CASSYRDNTEAFF
TGTGCCAGCAGTTACCGTGATAACACTGAAGCTTTCTTT
>TRBD2|TRBV9|TRBJ2-3|-
CASSVGTSGTDTQYF
TGTGCCAGCAGCGTAGGGACTAGCGGCACAGATACGCAGTATTTT
>-|TRBV5-1|TRBJ1-6|-
CASSAAENSPLHF
TGCGCCAGCAGCGCGGCAGAAAATTCACCCCTCCACTTT
>-|TRBV12-5|TRBJ2-2|once
CASGEDLGGPIGELFF
TGTGCTAGTGGTGAGGACCTAGGTGGTCCCATCGGGGAGCTGTTTTTT
>-|TRBV7-7|TRBJ1-1|few
CASSFTGETNTEAFF
TGTGCTAGCAGCTTTACCGGGGAGACGAACACTGAAGCTTTCTTT
>-|TRBV30|TRBJ2-7|-
CAWSVQVWGSPTF
TGTGCCTGGAGTGTACAAGTCTGGGGGAGCCCTACCTTC
>-|TRBV7-8|TRBJ2-1|medium-sized
CASSLQTYNEQFF
TGTGCCAGCAGCCTCCAGACCTACAATGAGCAGTTCTTC
>-|TRBV19|TRBJ2-1|-
CASSIFGEQYNEQFF
TGTGCCAGTAGTATATTCGGGGAGCAATACAATGAGCAGTTCTTC
>-|TRBV30|TRBJ1-6|-
CAWSSSSGTLYNSPLHF
TGTGCCTGGAGTAGCTCCTCGGGGACATTGTATAATTCACCCCTCCACTTT
>-|TRBV29-1|TRBJ1-1|once
CSVVGRVGDTEAFF
TGCAGCGTTGTCGGTCGAGTGGGGGACACTGAAGCTTTCTTT
>-|TRBV27|TRBJ1-6|-
CASRQVRVANSPLHF
TGTGCCAGCCGTCAAGTCAGGGTGGCAAATTCACCCCTCCACTTT
>-|TRBV16|TRBJ2-7|-
CASSQALISYEQYF
TGTGCCAGCAGCCAAGCCTTGATATCCTACGAGCAGTACTTC
>TRBD1|TRBV29-1|TRBJ2-3|-
CSVSGTGWTDTQYF
TGCAGCGTGTCCGGGACAGGGTGGACAGATACGCAGTATTTT
>-|TRBV19|TRBJ2-7|once
CATKRDGGWPEQYF
TGTGCCACTAAAAGGGACGGCGGCTGGCCCGAGCAGTACTTC
>-|TRBV19|TRBJ2-7|-
CASSQAWGRSSYEQYF
TGTGCCAGTAGTCAGGCATGGGGGCGAAGCTCCTACGAGCAGTACTTC
>-|TRBV7-8|TRBJ2-7|few
CASSPSYEQYF
TGTGCCAGCAGCCCTTCCTACGAGCAGTACTTC
>-|TRBV4-2|TRBJ1-2|-
CATLGGGGYTF
TGTGCCACCTTAGGCGGGGGTGGCTACACCTTC
>-|TRBV5-6|TRBJ1-5|-
CASSYQGLNQPQHF
TGTGCCAGCAGCTACCAGGGCCTCAATCAGCCCCAGCATTTT
>-|TRBV30|TRBJ2-7|-
CAWSVGFSYEQYF
TGTGCCTGGAGTGTAGGTTTCTCCTACGAGCAGTACTTC
>-|TRBV5-6|TRBJ1-5|-
CASSLGRSRPNQPQHF
TGTGCCAGCAGCCTCGGCCGCAGCCGCCCAAATCAGCCCCAGCATTTT
>-|TRBV9|TRBJ1-4|-
CASSPSSPAQGSEKLFF
TGTGCCAGCAGCCCGAGTTCCCCGGCCCAAGGAAGTGAAAAACTGTTTTTT
>-|TRBV2|TRBJ2-2|-
CASQEVNTGELFF
TGTGCCAGCCAAGAGGTTAACACCGGGGAGCTGTTTTTT
>TRBD2|TRBV5-5|TRBJ2-3|once
CASSLVGIAGDTQYF
TGTGCCAGCAGCTTGGTGGGTATAGCGGGGGATACGCAGTATTTT
>-|TRBV4-2|TRBJ1-6|-
CASSPLLGNSPLHF
TGTGCCAGCAGCCCTCTCCTGGGAAATTCACCCCTCCACTTT
>-|TRBV29-1|TRBJ2-7|-
CSVAQDSQIPYEQYF
TGCAGCGTCGCTCAGGACAGCCAAATACCATACGAGCAGTACTTC
>-|TRBV25-1|TRBJ1-1|-
CASSESSFRNTEAFF
TGTGCCAGCAGTGAATCTTCCTTTAGGAACACTGAAGCTTTCTTT
>-|TRBV19|TRBJ1-1|-
CASMVRPIGNTEAFF
TGTGCCAGTATGGTCAGGCCGATAGGGAACACTGAAGCTTTCTTT
>-|TRBV10-2|TRBJ2-4|-
CASSDQGLRDIQYF
TGCGCCAGCAGTGATCAGGGGCTGAGAGACATTCAGTACTTC
>-|TRBV7-9|TRBJ1-5|-
CASSYHDRWPQHF
TGTGCCAGCAGCTACCACGATAGGTGGCCCCAGCATTTT
>-|TRBV6-5|TRBJ1-2|-
CASSPVGADYGYTF
TGTGCCAGCAGTCCCGTGGGGGCAGACTATGGCTACACCTTC
>-|TRBV13|TRBJ2-7|-
CASSLNDAFYEQYF
TGTGCCAGCAGCTTAAACGATGCCTTTTACGAGCAGTACTTC
>TRBD1|TRBV7-9|TRBJ1-1|-
CASSFSGGQRTEAFF
TGTGCCAGCAGTTTCTCAGGGGGCCAGAGGACTGAAGCTTTCTTT
>-|TRBV5-6|TRBJ2-6|-
CASSLVPSGANVLTF
TGTGCCAGCAGCTTGGTTCCCTCTGGGGCCAACGTCCTGACTTTC
>-|TRBV13|TRBJ1-1|-
CASSTGRRNTEAFF
TGTGCCAGCAGCACGGGACGGAGGAACACTGAAGCTTTCTTT
>TRBD1|TRBV29-1|TRBJ2-2|-
CSVGTGEGITGELFF
TGCAGCGTCGGGACAGGGGAGGGGATCACCGGGGAGCTGTTTTTT
>-|TRBV2|TRBJ2-5|-
CASTLTPGETQYF
TGTGCCAGCACACTAACTCCCGGGGAGACCCAGTACTTC
>-|TRBV6-5|TRBJ1-2|-
CASSYSTGRANYGYTF
TGTGCCAGCAGTTACTCGACCGGGAGAGCTAACTATGGCTACACCTTC
>-|TRBV7-9|TRBJ1-6|few
CASTPGGTNSPLHF
TGTGCCAGCACCCCCGGGGGTACTAATTCACCCCTCCACTTT
>TRBD2|TRBV29-1|TRBJ2-2|-
CSVGDRTSGTGELFF
TGCAGCGTTGGGGACAGGACTAGCGGCACCGGGGAGCTGTTTTTT
>-|TRBV7-2|TRBJ1-2|once
CASSLYSGLSSGYTF
TGTGCCAGCAGCTTATACTCGGGGCTCTCGAGCGGCTACACCTTC
>-|TRBV7-9|TRBJ1-5|-
CASSFNSNQPQHF
TGTGCCAGCAGCTTTAATAGCAATCAGCCCCAGCATTTT
>-|TRBV6-1|TRBJ1-3|-
CASSEVSKPGNTIYF
TGTGCCAGCAGTGAAGTCAGTAAACCTGGAAACACCATATATTTT
>-|TRBV7-7|TRBJ1-1|-
CASSLDKNTEAFF
TGTGCTAGCAGCTTAGATAAGAACACTGAAGCTTTCTTT
>-|TRBV5-5|TRBJ1-5|-
CASSLIREEQPQHF
TGTGCCAGCAGCTTGATCAGGGAGGAGCAGCCCCAGCATTTT
>-|TRBV19|TRBJ1-1|-
CASNQGPNTEAFF
TGTGCCAGTAATCAGGGGCCTAACACTGAAGCTTTCTTT